The 9 T cell receptor beta chains reported below all come from one sample, sequenced in a study of beta chain features in type 1 diabetes. The entirety of the isolated RNA underwent reverse transcription, so expressed TCRB transcripts were sequenced. Sequenced by immunoSEQ multiplex PCR; TCRdb stores in-frame clones only, minus some. In the table there are around 280,000 clones, 8% of which are singletons. Sequencing was carried out using central memory CD4+ T cells from blood. These receptors originate from a woman between 18 and 29 years old in good health.

This clone was counted only a few times. The chain uses TRBV25-1 and TRBJ2-5; 8 bases are shared with TRBD2. This CDR3 is built from 15 residues. Germline V gene lookup returns CDR1 MGHDK and CDR2 SYGVNS. V was clipped by 2 bases and J by 5 bases; unmatched bases: 7. The CDR3 region has the DNA TGTGCCAGCAGTGAACCCCGGGGGGGCGGGGAGACCCAGTACTTC. Amino acids: CASSEPRGGGETQYF.

This clone was seen at least ten times. The chain recombines TRBV6-5 with TRBJ2-1; no firm D call. This CDR3 has 13 amino acids. Trimming cost V 6 bases and J 10 bases, with 16 bases left between them. Germline V gene lookup returns CDR1 MNHEY and CDR2 SVGAGI. CDR3 loop: CASREYGLGEQFF. For the CDR3, the DNA is TGTGCCAGCAGAGAATACGGGCTCGGCGAGCAGTTCTTC.

The chain uses TRBV9 and TRBJ1-1; TRBD1 is a possible D gene (6 bases). V was clipped by 2 bases and J by 11 bases, with 10 bases between them. This CDR3 is built from 11 residues. Germline-derived CDR1 and CDR2 are SGDLS and YYNGEE. This CDR3 is CASSVGGLAFF. The CDR3 DNA sequence: TGTGCCAGCAGCGTCGGGGGCTTGGCTTTCTTT.

The J gene is TRBJ2-7, the V gene TRBV6-5; possible D gene TRBD2, 6 bases. Trimming stripped 5 bases from V and 0 bases from J, with 11 bases between. In germline, CDR1 is MNHEY, CDR2 SVGAGI. The CDR3 contains 14 residues. CDR3 in DNA: TGTGCCAGCAGTCGGGAGCGTCCCTCCTACGAGCAGTACTTC. This encodes CASSRERPSYEQYF.

This clone was detected a few times. J is TRBJ1-5 and V is TRBV7-2; no clear D. CDR3 length equals 15 residues. V was cut by 1 base and J by 3 bases, with 10 bases left in between. Germline values: CDR1 SGHTA, CDR2 FQGNSA. CDR3 DNA: TGTGCCAGCAGCTTAGGTTCCGGGCACAATCAGCCCCAGCATTTT. Translating gives CASSLGSGHNQPQHF.

The chain joins TRBV4-3 to TRBJ1-2; D might be TRBD1 (6 bases). V gave up 3 bases and J gave up 4 bases, with 15 bases separating them. This CDR3 contains 15 residues. Germline lookup yields CDR1 LGHNA and CDR2 YSLEER. Written as DNA, the CDR3 is TGCGCCAGCAGCCAGGGCGGGGACATACCCTATGGCTACACCTTC. It codes for CASSQGGDIPYGYTF.

This chain links TRBV28 with TRBJ1-5; no clear D gene. The germline CDR1 and CDR2 sequences are MDHEN and SYDVKM. The CDR3 runs 15 residues. Trimming took 3 bases from V and 9 from J, leaving 18 bases between them. This CDR3 is CASSFAGRALRPQHF. The CDR3 nucleotides are TGTGCCAGCAGTTTTGCGGGCCGGGCCTTAAGGCCCCAGCATTTT.

The CDR3 reads CASSYWEGGEQYF. The CDR3 coding sequence is TGTGCCAGCAGTTATTGGGAAGGCGGCGAGCAGTACTTC. The chain combines TRBV6-5 with TRBJ2-7, with D hard to call. Between the trimmed V and J ends, which lost 3 bases and 6 bases, there was a span of 12 bases. Germline-derived CDR1 and CDR2 are MNHEY and SVGAGI. This CDR3 spans 13 amino acids.

The J gene is TRBJ1-1, the V gene TRBV9; D perhaps matches TRBD1 (5 bases). Trimming pared 7 bases from V and 1 base from J, leaving 11 bases between. CDR1 is SGDLS and CDR2 is YYNGEE in the germline V gene. The length of the CDR3 is 13 residues. For the CDR3, the DNA is TGTGCCAGCGGTAGAACAGGGAACACTGAAGCTTTCTTT. It specifies CASGRTGNTEAFF.